These 6 T cell receptor beta chains were all obtained from the same sample, sequenced in a study of blood T cell repertoires in COVID-19. The protocol was immunoSEQ multiplex PCR, while the TCRdb copy is restricted to in-frame clones and leaves out a portion. The table has over 95,000 clones, around 81% seen once. The sequenced sample consisted of peripheral blood. The receptors stem from a human donor in a cohort sampled during active COVID-19.

A few counts support this clone. This sequence joins TRBV6-5 and TRBJ1-1; D not certain. The germline CDR1 and CDR2 sequences are MNHEY and SVGAGI. Trimming removed 0 bases at V and 4 bases at J, with 12 bases between. The CDR3 runs to 15 residues. This chain's CDR3 is CASSYSIGVLTEAFF. The CDR3 DNA sequence: TGTGCCAGCAGTTACTCGATTGGAGTACTCACTGAAGCTTTCTTT.

There are a few counts of this clone. The rearrangement uses TRBV6-5 and TRBJ1-2, with D hard to call. Per the germline V gene, CDR1 is MNHEY and CDR2 is SVGAGI. The ends were cut back, 2 bases at V and 4 bases at J, with 17 bases in the middle. The CDR3 length is 16 residues. CDR3 protein: CASSYERSGIGYGYTF. DNA for the CDR3: TGTGCCAGCAGTTACGAAAGGTCGGGGATCGGCTATGGCTACACCTTC.

V is TRBV2 and J is TRBJ2-5; D is unclear. Per germline, CDR1 SNHLY and CDR2 FYNNEI. This CDR3 comprises 14 residues. Between the trimmed V and J ends, which lost 5 bases and 5 bases, there was a span of 15 bases. The CDR3 protein is CASSSGSRRETQYF. CDR3 nucleotide sequence: TGTGCCAGCAGTTCCGGGTCCCGCCGGGAGACCCAGTACTTC. The variable domain in full, completed from reference TRBV2 and TRBJ2-5, reads EPEVTQTPSHQVTQMGQEVILRCVPISNHLYFYWYRQILGQKVEFLVSFYNNEISEKSEIFDDQFSVERPDGSNFTLKIRSTKLEDSAMYFCASSSGSRRETQYFGPGTRLLVL.

The chain has TRBV9 and TRBJ1-4, with no clear D. CDR3 size: 15 residues. V shed 4 bases and J shed 2 bases, with 12 bases lying between them. Germline V gives CDR1 SGDLS, CDR2 YYNGEE. This CDR3 is CASSPRPNTNEKLFF. DNA for the CDR3: TGTGCCAGCAGCCCTCGTCCTAACACTAATGAAAAACTGTTTTTT.

The chain carries TRBV7-6 and TRBJ2-7; 15 bases match TRBD2. J was trimmed by 7 bases and V by 5 bases; bases with no gene match: 15. The CDR3 length is 18 residues. Germline lookup yields CDR1 SGHVS and CDR2 FNYEAQ. The CDR3 DNA follows: TGTGCCAGCAGCGACCGGGGACTAGCGGGAGGCCCTCCGGGGGAGCAGTACTTC. Protein: CASSDRGLAGGPPGEQYF.

This chain uses TRBV18 with TRBJ1-1, with D perhaps matching TRBD1 (6 bases). Looked up from germline, CDR1 is KGHSH and CDR2 is LQKENI. The V end lost 4 bases, the J end lost 1 base, and 10 bases lay between the germline ends. This CDR3 comprises 14 residues. DNA of the CDR3: TGTGCCAGCTCACGGGCAGGGGCGAACACTGAAGCTTTCTTT. Its translation: CASSRAGANTEAFF.